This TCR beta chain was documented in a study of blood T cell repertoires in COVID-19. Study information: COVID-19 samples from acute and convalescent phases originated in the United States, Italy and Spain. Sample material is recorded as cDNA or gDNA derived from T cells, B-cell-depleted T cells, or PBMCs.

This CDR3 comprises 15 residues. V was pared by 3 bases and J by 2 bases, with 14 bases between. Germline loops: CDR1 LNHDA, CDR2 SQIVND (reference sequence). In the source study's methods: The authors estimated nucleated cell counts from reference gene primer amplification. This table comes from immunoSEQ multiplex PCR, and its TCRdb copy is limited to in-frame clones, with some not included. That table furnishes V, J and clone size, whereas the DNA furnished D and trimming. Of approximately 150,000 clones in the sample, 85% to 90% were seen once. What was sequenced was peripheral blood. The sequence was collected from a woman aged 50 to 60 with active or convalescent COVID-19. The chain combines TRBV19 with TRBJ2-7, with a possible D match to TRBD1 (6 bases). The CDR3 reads CASSMSAKGAYEQYF. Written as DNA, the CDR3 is TGTGCCAGTAGTATGAGTGCGAAGGGGGCCTACGAGCAGTACTTC.